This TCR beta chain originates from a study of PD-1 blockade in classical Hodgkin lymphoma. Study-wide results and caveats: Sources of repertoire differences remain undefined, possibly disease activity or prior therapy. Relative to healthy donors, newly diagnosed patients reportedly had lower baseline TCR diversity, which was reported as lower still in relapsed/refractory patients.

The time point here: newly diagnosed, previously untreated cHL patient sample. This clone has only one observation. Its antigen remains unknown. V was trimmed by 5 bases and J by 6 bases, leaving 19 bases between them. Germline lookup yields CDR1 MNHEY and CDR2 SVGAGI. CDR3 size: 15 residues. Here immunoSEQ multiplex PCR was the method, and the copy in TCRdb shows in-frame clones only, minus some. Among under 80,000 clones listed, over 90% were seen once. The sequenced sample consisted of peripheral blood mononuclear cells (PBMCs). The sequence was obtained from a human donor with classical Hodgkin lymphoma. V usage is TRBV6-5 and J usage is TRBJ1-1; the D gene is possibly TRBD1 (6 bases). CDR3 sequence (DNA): TGTGCCAGCAGTATTGGCAAGGGGGAAGGGGCTGAAGCTTTCTTT. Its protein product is CASSIGKGEGAEAFF.